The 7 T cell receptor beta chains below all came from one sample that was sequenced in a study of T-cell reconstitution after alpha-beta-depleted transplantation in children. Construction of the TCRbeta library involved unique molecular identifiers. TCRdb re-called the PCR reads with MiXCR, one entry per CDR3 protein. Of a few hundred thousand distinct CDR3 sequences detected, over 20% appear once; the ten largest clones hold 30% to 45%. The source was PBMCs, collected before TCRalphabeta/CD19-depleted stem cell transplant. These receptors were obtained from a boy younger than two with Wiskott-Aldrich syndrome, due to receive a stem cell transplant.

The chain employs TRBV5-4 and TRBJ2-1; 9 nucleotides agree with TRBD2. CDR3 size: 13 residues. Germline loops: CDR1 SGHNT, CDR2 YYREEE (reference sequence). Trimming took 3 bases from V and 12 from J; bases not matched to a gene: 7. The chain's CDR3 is CASSSGPGLAQFF. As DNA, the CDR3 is TGTGCCAGCAGCTCTGGGCCGGGACTAGCGCAGTTCTTC.

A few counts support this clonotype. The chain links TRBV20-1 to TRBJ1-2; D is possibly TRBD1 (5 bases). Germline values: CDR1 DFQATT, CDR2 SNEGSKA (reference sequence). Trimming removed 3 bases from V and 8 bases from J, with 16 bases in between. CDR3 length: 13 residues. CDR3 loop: CSASSPIRQGYTF. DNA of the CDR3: TGCAGTGCTAGTAGCCCAATCCGACAGGGCTACACCTTC.

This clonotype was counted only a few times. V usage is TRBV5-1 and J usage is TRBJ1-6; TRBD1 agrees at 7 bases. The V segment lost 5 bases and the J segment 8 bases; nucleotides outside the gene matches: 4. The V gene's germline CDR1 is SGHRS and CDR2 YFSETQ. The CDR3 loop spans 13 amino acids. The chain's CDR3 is CASSSTGDSPLHF. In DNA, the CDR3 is TGCGCCAGCAGTTCTACAGGGGATTCACCCCTCCACTTT.

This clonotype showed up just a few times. The CDR3 reads CASSYKYTGELFF. The CDR3 DNA follows: TGTGCCAGCAGTTACAAGTACACCGGGGAGCTGTTTTTT. The chain uses TRBV6-6 and TRBJ2-2; D remains unclear. Trimming removed 2 bases from V and 3 bases from J, with 4 bases in between. Germline lookup yields CDR1 MNHNY and CDR2 SVGAGI (reference sequence). This CDR3 region has 13 residues.

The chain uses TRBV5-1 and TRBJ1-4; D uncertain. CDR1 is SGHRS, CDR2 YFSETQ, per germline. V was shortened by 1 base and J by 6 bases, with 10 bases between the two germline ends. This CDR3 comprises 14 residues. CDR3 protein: CASSLRPQYEKLFF. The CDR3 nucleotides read TGCGCCAGCAGCTTGAGGCCCCAGTATGAAAAACTGTTTTTT.

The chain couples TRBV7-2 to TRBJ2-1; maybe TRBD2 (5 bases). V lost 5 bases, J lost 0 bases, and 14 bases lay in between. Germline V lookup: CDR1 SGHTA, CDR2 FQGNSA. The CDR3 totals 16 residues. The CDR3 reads CASSQDSYDSYNEQFF. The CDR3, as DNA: TGTGCCAGCAGCCAGGACTCCTATGACTCCTACAATGAGCAGTTCTTC.

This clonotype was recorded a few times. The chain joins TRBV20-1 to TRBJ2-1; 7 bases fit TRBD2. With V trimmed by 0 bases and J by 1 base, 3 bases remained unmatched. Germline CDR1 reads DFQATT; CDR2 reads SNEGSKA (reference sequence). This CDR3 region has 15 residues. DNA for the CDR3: TGCAGTGCTAGAGAGCGGGAGAGTTCCTACAATGAGCAGTTCTTC. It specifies CSARERESSYNEQFF.